This entry lists 5 T cell receptor beta chains sequenced from one sample in a study of blood T cell repertoires in COVID-19. TCRdb's table, derived via immunoSEQ multiplex PCR, lists solely in-frame clones and lacks some. The sample has about 46,000 clones, around 83% seen once. The sample taken for sequencing was peripheral blood. These receptors came from a man in his sixties with acute or convalescent COVID-19.

The chain employs TRBV28 and TRBJ1-2, with 8 bases matching TRBD1. The CDR3 sequence is 16 residues long. Germline V CDR1 and CDR2: MDHEN, SYDVKM. V lost 3 bases to trimming and J lost 1 base; unmatched junction nucleotides: 7. CDR3 sequence reads: CASSFPQDRVNYGYTF. CDR3 coding DNA: TGTGCCAGCAGTTTCCCCCAGGACAGGGTTAACTATGGCTACACCTTC.

This clone came up a few times. The chain uses TRBV3-1 (or the pseudogene TRBV3-2) and TRBJ2-7, with TRBD1 as a possible D gene (6 bases). Germline CDR1 is LGHDT and CDR2 is YNNKEL (reference sequence). Trimming shortened V by 4 bases and J by 6 bases, and 16 bases separated the two germline ends. This CDR3 is built from 14 residues. The CDR3 loop reads CASSRRGQGIEQYF. The CDR3 DNA reads TGTGCCAGCAGCCGCAGGGGCCAGGGGATCGAGCAGTACTTC.

V gene TRBV28 combines with J gene TRBJ1-5; 9 nucleotides match TRBD1. The CDR3 consists of 18 residues. CDR1 and CDR2 from the germline V gene are MDHEN and SYDVKM. J lost 5 bases, V lost 7 bases, and 18 bases had no gene match. The CDR3 sequence: CASTKNPWTGAPHQPQHF. DNA for the CDR3: TGTGCCAGCACCAAGAATCCTTGGACAGGGGCCCCACATCAGCCCCAGCATTTT.

This chain joins TRBV19 and TRBJ2-5; 7 bases line up with TRBD1. CDR1 is LNHDA, CDR2 SQIVND, per germline (reference sequence). CDR3 length equals 14 residues. The trim removed 6 bases at V and 10 bases at J, leaving 14 bases unmatched. The CDR3: CASRPVGPRGSQYF. The CDR3 DNA follows: TGTGCCAGTAGGCCGGTGGGCCCCAGGGGGAGCCAGTACTTC. Together with reference TRBV19 and TRBJ2-5, the CDR3 gives the full variable domain: DGGITQSPKYLFRKEGQNVTLSCEQNLNHDAMYWYRQDPGQGLRLIYYSQIVNDFQKGDIAEGYSVSREKKESFPLTVTSAQKNPTAFYLCASRPVGPRGSQYFGPGTRLLVL.

The V call is TRBV12-5, the J call TRBJ2-3; 7 bases map to TRBD2. The CDR3 covers 16 residues. Germline CDR1 reads LGHNT; CDR2 reads FRNRAP. Unmatched junction bases numbered 6, after V lost 1 base and J lost 2 bases. The CDR3 bases are TGTGCTAGTGGTTTGGGGCTAGCGGAAGACACAGATACGCAGTATTTT. This translates into CASGLGLAEDTDTQYF.